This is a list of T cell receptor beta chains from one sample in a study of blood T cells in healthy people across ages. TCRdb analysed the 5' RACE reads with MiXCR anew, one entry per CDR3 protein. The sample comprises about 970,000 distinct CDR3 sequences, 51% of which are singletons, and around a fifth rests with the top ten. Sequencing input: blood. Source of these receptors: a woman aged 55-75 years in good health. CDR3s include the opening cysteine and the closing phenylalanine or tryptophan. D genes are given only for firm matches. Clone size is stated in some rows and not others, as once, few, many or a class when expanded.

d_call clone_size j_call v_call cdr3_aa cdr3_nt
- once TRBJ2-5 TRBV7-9 CASSLDLTGNEQYF TGTGCCAGCAGCTTAGACCTCACAGGGAATGAGCAGTACTTC
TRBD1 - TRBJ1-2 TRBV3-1 CASSQAGGFSSGYTF TGTGCCAGCAGCCAAGCAGGGGGCTTTTCGAGTGGCTACACCTTC
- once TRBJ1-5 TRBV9 CASSPLITGQPQHF TGTGCCAGCAGCCCCCTGATTACGGGCCAGCCCCAGCATTTT
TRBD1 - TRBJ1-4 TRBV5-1 CASSLTQGSGEKLFF TGCGCCAGCAGCTTGACACAGGGGTCCGGTGAAAAACTGTTTTTT
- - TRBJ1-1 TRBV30 CAWSNPSGTEAFF TGTGCCTGGAGTAACCCCTCGGGCACTGAAGCTTTCTTT
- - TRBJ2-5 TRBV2 CASGLLTVKETQYF TGTGCCAGCGGTCTGCTAACAGTGAAAGAGACCCAGTACTTC
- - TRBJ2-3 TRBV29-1 CSVEEITDTQYF TGCAGCGTTGAAGAGATCACAGATACGCAGTATTTT
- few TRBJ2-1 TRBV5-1 CASRGGGSVDEQFF TGCGCCAGCAGGGGGGGCGGTTCTGTGGATGAGCAGTTCTTC
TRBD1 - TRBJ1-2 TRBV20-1 CSARGDRENYGYTF TGCAGTGCTAGGGGGGACAGGGAAAACTATGGCTACACCTTC
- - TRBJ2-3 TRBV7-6 CASSSNRGDTQYF TGTGCCAGCAGCTCGAATAGGGGGGATACGCAGTATTTT
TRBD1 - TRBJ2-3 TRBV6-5 CASSYRDRGQDTQYF TGTGCCAGCAGTTACCGGGACAGGGGGCAAGATACGCAGTATTTT
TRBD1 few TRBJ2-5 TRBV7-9 CASSLVRDRGASYF TGTGCCAGCAGCTTAGTGCGGGACAGGGGGGCTTCGTACTTC
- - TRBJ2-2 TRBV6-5 CASSPKGDTGELFF TGTGCCAGCAGTCCTAAGGGGGACACCGGGGAGCTGTTTTTT
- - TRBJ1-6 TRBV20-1 CSARGGQSKNSPLHF TGTAGTGCTCGGGGCGGACAAAGCAAGAATTCACCCCTCCACTTT
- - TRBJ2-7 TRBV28 CASSARVRLEQYF TGTGCCAGCAGTGCCCGCGTCCGTCTCGAGCAGTACTTC
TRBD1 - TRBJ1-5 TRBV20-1 CSASSGTGGHNQPQHF TGCAGTGCTAGTTCCGGGACAGGGGGCCACAATCAGCCCCAGCATTTT
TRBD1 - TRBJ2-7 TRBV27 CASSITSTGSYEQYF TGTGCCAGCAGTATTACCTCGACAGGGTCCTACGAGCAGTACTTC
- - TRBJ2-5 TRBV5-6 CASSLIGSAKETQYF TGTGCCAGCAGCTTAATCGGCAGCGCGAAAGAGACCCAGTACTTC
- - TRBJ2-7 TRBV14 CASSQGIEEQYF TGTGCCAGCAGCCAAGGAATTGAAGAGCAGTACTTC
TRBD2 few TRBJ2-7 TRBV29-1 CSVAGLVNPYEQYF TGCAGCGTGGCGGGACTAGTAAACCCCTACGAGCAGTACTTC
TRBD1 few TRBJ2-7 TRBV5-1 CASSRDPNRGVYEQYF TGCGCCAGCAGCCGCGACCCAAACAGGGGGGTTTACGAGCAGTACTTC
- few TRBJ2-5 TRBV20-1 CSAPGLEETQYF TGCAGTGCCCCGGGCCTGGAAGAGACCCAGTACTTC
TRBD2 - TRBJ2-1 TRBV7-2 CASSSVTHRDYEQFF TGTGCCAGCAGCTCCGTAACCCACCGGGACTACGAGCAGTTCTTC
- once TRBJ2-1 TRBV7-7 CASSRGQGGEQFF TGTGCCAGCAGCCGCGGCCAAGGGGGTGAGCAGTTCTTC
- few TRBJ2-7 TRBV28 CASSVSPGAPGQYF TGTGCCAGCAGTGTGTCCCCCGGGGCCCCTGGGCAGTACTTC
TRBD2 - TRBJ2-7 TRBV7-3 CASSEKKAGGLYNEQYF TGTGCCAGCAGCGAAAAAAAAGCGGGAGGGCTCTACAATGAGCAGTACTTC
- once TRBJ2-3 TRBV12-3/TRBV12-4 CASSFRVKQYF TGTGCCAGCAGTTTCCGGGTTAAGCAGTATTTT
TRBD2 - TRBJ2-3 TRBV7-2 CASSPRGGFTDTQYF TGTGCCAGCAGCCCACGGGGGGGGTTCACAGATACGCAGTATTTT
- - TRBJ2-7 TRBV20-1 CSADPLGANSYEQYF TGCAGTGCGGATCCCCTGGGGGCCAACTCCTACGAGCAGTACTTC
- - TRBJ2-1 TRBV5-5 CASSLVVASNEQFF TGCGCCAGCAGCTTGGTGGTAGCTTCCAATGAGCAGTTCTTC
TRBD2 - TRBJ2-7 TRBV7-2 CASTSGTSYNEQYF TGTGCCAGCACTAGCGGGACGTCCTACAATGAGCAGTACTTC
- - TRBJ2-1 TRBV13 CASSFGGTEEQFF TGTGCCAGCAGCTTCGGCGGGACAGAGGAGCAGTTCTTC
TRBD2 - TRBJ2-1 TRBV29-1 CSEGLAGNNEQFF TGCAGCGAAGGACTAGCGGGAAACAATGAGCAGTTCTTC
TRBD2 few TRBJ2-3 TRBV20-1 CSARGMFSGSLSSSTDTQYF TGCAGTGCTAGAGGAATGTTTAGCGGGAGCCTATCCTCCAGCACAGATACGCAGTATTTT
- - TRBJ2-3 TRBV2 CASSGGGGSTDTQYF TGTGCCAGCAGTGGAGGGGGGGGGAGCACAGATACGCAGTATTTT